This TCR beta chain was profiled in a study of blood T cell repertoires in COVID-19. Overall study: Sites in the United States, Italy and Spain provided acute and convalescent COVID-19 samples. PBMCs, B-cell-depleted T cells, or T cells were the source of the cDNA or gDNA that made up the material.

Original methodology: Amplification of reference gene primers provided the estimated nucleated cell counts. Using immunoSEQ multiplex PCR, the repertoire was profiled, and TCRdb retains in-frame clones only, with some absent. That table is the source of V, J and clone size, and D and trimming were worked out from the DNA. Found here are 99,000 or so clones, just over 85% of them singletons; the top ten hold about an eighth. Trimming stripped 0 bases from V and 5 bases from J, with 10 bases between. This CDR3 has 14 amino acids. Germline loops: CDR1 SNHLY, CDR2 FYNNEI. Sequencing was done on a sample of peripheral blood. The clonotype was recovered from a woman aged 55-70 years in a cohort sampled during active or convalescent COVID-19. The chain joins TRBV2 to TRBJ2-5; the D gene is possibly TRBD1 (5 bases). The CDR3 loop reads CASSEARALETQYF. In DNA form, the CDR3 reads TGTGCCAGCAGTGAAGCCAGGGCCTTGGAGACCCAGTACTTC.